The 21 T cell receptor beta chains given below trace back to one sample, sequenced in a study of shared clonotypes between healthy human individuals. Sequencing used immunoSEQ multiplex PCR; TCRdb keeps in-frame clones, though not all of them. The data hold approximately 600,000 clones, with 95% observed a single time. Only CD45RO-negative cells positively selected for CCR7 counted as naive CD8 cells, so terminally differentiated effector memory CD45RA+ cells were excluded. The sample was naive CD8+ T cells sorted from blood. The receptors originated from a woman in her thirties in good health.

CDR3: CASSPRQTNQPQHF. The CDR3 bases are TGTGCCAGCAGTCCCCGACAAACAAATCAGCCCCAGCATTTT. The rearrangement uses TRBV6-6 and TRBJ1-5; D is unclear. Trimming cost V 5 bases and J 4 bases, with 12 bases left between them. The length of the CDR3 is 14 residues. Germline V gene data show CDR1 as MNHNY and CDR2 as SVGAGI (reference sequence).

The chain combines TRBV5-1 with TRBJ2-3, with 9 nucleotides matching TRBD2. Germline lookup yields CDR1 SGHRS and CDR2 YFSETQ. J was trimmed by 1 base and V by 6 bases; bases with no gene match: 3. The CDR3 sequence is 14 residues long. This CDR3 reads CASNVAGGTDTQYF. In nucleotides, the CDR3 is TGCGCCAGCAATGTAGCGGGGGGCACAGATACGCAGTATTTT.

The chain links TRBV19 to TRBJ1-1; D remains ambiguous. This CDR3 is 12 amino acids long. Germline CDR1 reads LNHDA; CDR2 reads SQIVND (reference sequence). Trimming removed 8 bases from V and 1 base from J, with 8 bases in between. Written as DNA, the CDR3 is TGTGCCAGTGGGGAGGGGAACACTGAAGCTTTCTTT. Protein sequence: CASGEGNTEAFF.

The V call is TRBV7-6, the J call TRBJ2-5; D may be TRBD2 (6 bases). In germline, CDR1 is SGHVS, CDR2 FNYEAQ. There are 15 residues in the CDR3. V lost 6 bases to trimming and J lost 3 bases, with 17 bases between them. CDR3 residues: CASRLTRVNEETQYF. CDR3 in DNA: TGTGCCAGCAGATTGACTAGAGTCAACGAAGAGACCCAGTACTTC.

V and J are TRBV4-2 and TRBJ2-5; 9 bases map to TRBD2. The J call may be mistaken, given a closer DNA end match to TRBJ2-7. The CDR3 spans 16 residues. Germline loops: CDR1 LGHNA, CDR2 YNFKEQ. In nucleotides, the CDR3 is TGTGCCAGCAGCCAAGAGGTGGCGGGAGGGCCCTACGAGCAGTACTTC. Protein: CASSQEVAGGPYEQYF.

In its sample, this clone was seen a few times. This chain joins TRBV28 and TRBJ2-1; 12 positions agree with TRBD2. CDR3 length: 18 residues. V shed 6 bases, J shed 5 bases, and the junction held 14 bases outside the gene matches. The V gene's germline CDR1 is MDHEN and CDR2 SYDVKM. CDR3 DNA sequence: TGTGCCAGCAGCCCCGGGACTAGCGGGCCGTCGTTACACAATGAGCAGTTCTTC. Protein product: CASSPGTSGPSLHNEQFF. The full variable domain, with the rest looked up from reference TRBV28 and TRBJ2-1, is DVKVTQSSRYLVKRTGEKVFLECVQDMDHENMFWYRQDPGLGLRLIYFSYDVKMKEKGDIPEGYSVSREKKERFSLILESASTNQTSMYLCASSPGTSGPSLHNEQFFGPGTRLTVL.

The rearrangement joins TRBV19 to TRBJ2-7; TRBD2 matches at 11 bases. From germline, CDR1 is LNHDA and CDR2 SQIVND (reference sequence). CDR3 length equals 15 residues. V shed 2 bases and J 6 bases; nucleotides not matched to a gene: 6. The CDR3 sequence: CASSIKLAGVGEQYF. CDR3 in DNA: TGTGCCAGTAGTATAAAACTAGCGGGAGTCGGCGAGCAGTACTTC.

V and J are TRBV29-1 and TRBJ2-7, with 9 bases that match TRBD1. After removal of 7 bases from V and 4 bases from J, the junction contained 8 bases not matched to a gene. This CDR3 comprises 13 residues. Germline CDR1 and CDR2: SQVTM and ANQGSEA. CDR3 DNA sequence: TGCAGCGCTATAACAGGGGGCATGTACGAGCAGTACTTC. Its protein product is CSAITGGMYEQYF.

The chain recombines TRBV7-9 with TRBJ2-7; 7 nucleotides line up with TRBD2. Unmatched junction bases numbered 16, after V lost 4 bases and J lost 4 bases. The CDR3 is made up of 17 amino acids. Looked up from germline, CDR1 is SEHNR and CDR2 is FQNEAQ (reference sequence). The CDR3: CASSYPSLPGLNYEQYF. CDR3 nucleotides: TGTGCCAGCAGCTACCCTTCCCTACCGGGACTAAATTACGAGCAGTACTTC.

The J gene is TRBJ2-5, the V gene TRBV7-9, with D hard to call. V was trimmed by 0 bases and J by 0 bases, leaving 8 bases between them. The CDR3 runs 15 residues. The germline V gene has CDR1 SEHNR and CDR2 FQNEAQ (reference sequence). The DNA of the CDR3 is TGTGCCAGCAGCTTAGCGAACGGTTACCAAGAGACCCAGTACTTC. Residues: CASSLANGYQETQYF.

The V and J genes are TRBV7-2 and TRBJ2-7; D is perhaps TRBD1 (5 bases). The germline V gene encodes CDR1 SGHTA and CDR2 FQGNSA. This CDR3 region has 16 residues. V was shortened by 3 bases and J by 5 bases, with 20 bases between the two germline ends. The chain's CDR3 is CASSLPPEHRSDEQYF. In nucleotides, the CDR3 is TGTGCCAGCAGCTTGCCTCCTGAGCACAGGTCGGACGAGCAGTACTTC.

The rearrangement joins TRBV7-9 to TRBJ2-7; 9 bases line up with TRBD2. Per germline, CDR1 SEHNR and CDR2 FQNEAQ (reference sequence). The CDR3 is 16 amino acids. The junction had 9 bases not matched to a gene; V was cut back by 4 bases and J by 2 bases. For the CDR3, the DNA is TGTGCCAGCAGCTCGCTGACTAGCGGAGCAGCCTACGAGCAGTACTTC. It is translated as CASSSLTSGAAYEQYF.

The CDR3 bases are TGTGCCAGCAGCTTAGAGGTTGGGGCGGGGGAGACCCAGTACTTC. It specifies CASSLEVGAGETQYF. The rearrangement joins TRBV11-2 to TRBJ2-5; D is perhaps TRBD2 (6 bases). The CDR3 length is 15 residues. V lost 0 bases and J lost 5, with 13 bases in between. From germline, CDR1 is SGHAT and CDR2 FQNNGV.

The J gene is TRBJ2-7, the V gene TRBV5-1; possible D gene TRBD2, 5 bases. CDR1 and CDR2 (germline): SGHRS, YFSETQ. The length of the CDR3 is 14 residues. Trimming pared 1 base from V and 4 bases from J, leaving 12 bases between. CDR3 nucleotide sequence: TGCGCCAGCAGCTTGAGTCCCGGGAAATACGAGCAGTACTTC. It specifies CASSLSPGKYEQYF.

This rearrangement joins TRBV19 to TRBJ1-1, with D unresolved. The V gene lost 0 bases and the J gene lost 0 bases, with 8 bases spanning the gap. CDR1 is LNHDA and CDR2 is SQIVND in the germline V gene (reference sequence). The CDR3 extends over 15 amino acids. The CDR3 sequence is CASSIDPGMNTEAFF. The CDR3 bases are TGTGCCAGTAGTATAGACCCAGGAATGAACACTGAAGCTTTCTTT.

This clone was detected once. The genes are TRBV2 and TRBJ1-1; perhaps TRBD1 as D (6 bases). The CDR3 covers 12 residues. V lost 7 bases, J lost 8 bases, and 14 bases lay in between. Per germline, CDR1 SNHLY and CDR2 FYNNEI. The chain's CDR3 is CASTVTGPEAFF. CDR3 bases: TGTGCCAGCACCGTCACAGGGCCCGAAGCTTTCTTT.

The CDR3 DNA is TGTGCCAGCAGCTTAGCGGGGGGCCCCTACAATGAGCAGTTCTTC. Amino acid sequence: CASSLAGGPYNEQFF. The chain is built from TRBV7-7 and TRBJ2-1; D may match TRBD1 or TRBD2 (6 bases each). Deletions cut 0 bases from V and 2 bases from J, with 8 bases between. The V gene's germline CDR1 is SSHAT and CDR2 FNYEAQ (reference sequence). The CDR3 runs 15 residues.

The V gene is TRBV13, the J gene TRBJ1-3; D might be TRBD1 (5 bases). Germline assignment: CDR1 PRHDT and CDR2 FYEKMQ (reference sequence). V was clipped by 8 bases and J by 0 bases, with 11 bases between them. The CDR3 covers 14 residues. DNA of the CDR3: TGTGCCAGCCGGGACGTAGGCTCTGGAAACACCATATATTTT. Translation: CASRDVGSGNTIYF.

The chain uses TRBV28 and TRBJ2-7; no clear D. The CDR3 spans 13 residues. The V end was cut by 9 bases, the J end by 5 bases, with 17 bases between. Germline V gene lookup returns CDR1 MDHEN and CDR2 SYDVKM. DNA of the CDR3: TGTGCCAGTACGTTCGGTCCGTACAACGAGCAGTACTTC. Protein sequence: CASTFGPYNEQYF.

The chain employs TRBV5-1 and TRBJ1-4; 7 bases are shared with TRBD1. The V and J ends lost 6 bases and 6 bases, in that order; junction bases with no gene match: 5. The CDR3 consists of 13 residues. Germline V lookup: CDR1 SGHRS, CDR2 YFSETQ. The CDR3 is CASKDREDEKLFF. CDR3 coding DNA: TGCGCCAGCAAAGACAGGGAGGATGAAAAACTGTTTTTT.

This chain links TRBV2 with TRBJ2-7; the D is unclear. CDR3 size: 12 residues. Germline V gene sequence: CDR1 SNHLY, CDR2 FYNNEI. Trimming cost V 5 bases and J 10 bases, with 15 bases left between them. The CDR3 DNA sequence: TGTGCCAGCAGTCCGGACGGAACCTTCCAGTACTTC. It encodes CASSPDGTFQYF.